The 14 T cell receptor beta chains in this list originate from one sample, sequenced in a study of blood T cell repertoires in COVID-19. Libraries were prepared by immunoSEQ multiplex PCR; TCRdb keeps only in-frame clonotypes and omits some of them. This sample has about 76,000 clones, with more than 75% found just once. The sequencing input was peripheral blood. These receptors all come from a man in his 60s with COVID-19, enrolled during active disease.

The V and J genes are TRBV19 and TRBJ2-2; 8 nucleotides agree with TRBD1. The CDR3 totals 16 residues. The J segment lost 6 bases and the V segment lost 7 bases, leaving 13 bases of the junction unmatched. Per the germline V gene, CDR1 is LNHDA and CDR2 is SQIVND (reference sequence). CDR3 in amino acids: CASMIRQGLGSGELFF. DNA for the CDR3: TGTGCCAGTATGATACGACAGGGGTTAGGATCCGGGGAGCTGTTTTTT.

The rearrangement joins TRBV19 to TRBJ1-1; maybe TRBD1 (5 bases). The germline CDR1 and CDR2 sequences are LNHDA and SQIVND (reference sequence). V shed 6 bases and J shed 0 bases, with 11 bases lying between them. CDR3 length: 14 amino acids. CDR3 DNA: TGTGCCAGTAGCACCGGACAAATGAACACTGAAGCTTTCTTT. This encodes CASSTGQMNTEAFF.

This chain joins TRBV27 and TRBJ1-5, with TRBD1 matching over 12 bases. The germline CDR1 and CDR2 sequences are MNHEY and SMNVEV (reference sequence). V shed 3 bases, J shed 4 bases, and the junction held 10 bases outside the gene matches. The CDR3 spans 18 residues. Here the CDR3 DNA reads TGTGCCAGCAGTTTCCGGGACAGGGGGCGCGGAGATAATCAGCCCCAGCATTTT. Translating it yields CASSFRDRGRGDNQPQHF.

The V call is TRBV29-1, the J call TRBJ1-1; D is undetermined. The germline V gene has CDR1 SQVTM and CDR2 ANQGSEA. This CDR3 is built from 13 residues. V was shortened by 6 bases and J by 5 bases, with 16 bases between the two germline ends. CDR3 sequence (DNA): TGCAGCGTGCTCCGACTGGGTTTGACTGAAGCTTTCTTT. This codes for CSVLRLGLTEAFF.

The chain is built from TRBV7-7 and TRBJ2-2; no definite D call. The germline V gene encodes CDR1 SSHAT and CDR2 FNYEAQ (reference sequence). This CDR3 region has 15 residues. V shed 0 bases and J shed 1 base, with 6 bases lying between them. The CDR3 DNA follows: TGTGCCAGCAGCTTAGCAAACTGGAACACCGGGGAGCTGTTTTTT. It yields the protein CASSLANWNTGELFF.

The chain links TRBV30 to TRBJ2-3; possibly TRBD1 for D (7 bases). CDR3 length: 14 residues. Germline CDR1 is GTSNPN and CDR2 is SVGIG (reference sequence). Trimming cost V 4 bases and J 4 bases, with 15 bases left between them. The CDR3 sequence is CAWTQGGQADTQYF. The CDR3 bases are TGTGCCTGGACACAGGGAGGACAGGCAGATACGCAGTATTTT. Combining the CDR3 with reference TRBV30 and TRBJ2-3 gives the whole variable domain SQTIHQWPATLVQPVGSPLSLECTVEGTSNPNLYWYRQAAGRGLQLLFYSVGIGQISSEVPQNLSASRPQDRQFILSSKKLLLSDSGFYLCAWTQGGQADTQYFGPGTRLTVL.

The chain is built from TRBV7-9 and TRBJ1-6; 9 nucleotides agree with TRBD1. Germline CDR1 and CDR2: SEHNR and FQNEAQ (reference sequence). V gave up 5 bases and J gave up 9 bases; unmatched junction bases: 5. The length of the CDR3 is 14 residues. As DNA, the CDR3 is TGTGCCAGCAGCCAACAGGGGGCTGGTTCACCCCTCCACTTT. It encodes CASSQQGAGSPLHF.

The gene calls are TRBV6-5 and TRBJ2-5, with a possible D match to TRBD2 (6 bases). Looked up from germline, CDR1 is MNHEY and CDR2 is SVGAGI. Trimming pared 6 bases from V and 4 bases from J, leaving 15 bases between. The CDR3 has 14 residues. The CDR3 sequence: CASRDATRGETQYF. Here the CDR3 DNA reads TGTGCCAGCAGAGATGCGACTAGAGGAGAGACCCAGTACTTC.

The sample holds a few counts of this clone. The CDR3 DNA follows: TGCAGCGTTGGGGACAGAAATCAGCCCCAGCATTTT. This sequence encodes CSVGDRNQPQHF. The chain recombines TRBV29-1 with TRBJ1-5; 7 nucleotides line up with TRBD1. The CDR3 loop spans 12 amino acids. Unmatched junction bases numbered 1, after V lost 4 bases and J lost 4 bases. CDR1 and CDR2 from the germline V gene are SQVTM and ANQGSEA.

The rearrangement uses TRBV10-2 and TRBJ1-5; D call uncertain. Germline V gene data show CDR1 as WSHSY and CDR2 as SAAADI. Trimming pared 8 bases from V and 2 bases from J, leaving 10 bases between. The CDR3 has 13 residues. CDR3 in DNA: TGCGCCAGCGGTAGAGGAGGCAATCAGCCCCAGCATTTT. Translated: CASGRGGNQPQHF.

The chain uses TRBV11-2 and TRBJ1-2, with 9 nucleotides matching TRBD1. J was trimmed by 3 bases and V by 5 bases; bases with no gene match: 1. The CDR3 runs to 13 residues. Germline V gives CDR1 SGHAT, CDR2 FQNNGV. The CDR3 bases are TGTGCCAGCAGCCGGACAGGGGACTATGGCTACACCTTC. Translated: CASSRTGDYGYTF.

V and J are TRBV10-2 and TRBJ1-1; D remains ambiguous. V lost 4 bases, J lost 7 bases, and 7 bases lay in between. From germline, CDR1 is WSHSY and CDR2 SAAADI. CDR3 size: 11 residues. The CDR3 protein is CASSVSYEAFF. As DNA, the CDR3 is TGCGCCAGCAGTGTATCGTATGAAGCTTTCTTT.

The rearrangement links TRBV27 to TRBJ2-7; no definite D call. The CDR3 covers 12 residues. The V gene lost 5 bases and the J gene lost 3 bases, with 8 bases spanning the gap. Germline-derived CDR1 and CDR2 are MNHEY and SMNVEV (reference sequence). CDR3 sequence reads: CASSPYRYEQYF. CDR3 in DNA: TGTGCCAGCAGTCCCTACCGCTACGAGCAGTACTTC.

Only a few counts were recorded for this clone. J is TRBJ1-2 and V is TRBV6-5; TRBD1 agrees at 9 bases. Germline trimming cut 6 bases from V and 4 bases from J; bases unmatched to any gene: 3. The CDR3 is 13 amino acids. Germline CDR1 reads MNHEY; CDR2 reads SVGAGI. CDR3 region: CASRSTGGYGYTF. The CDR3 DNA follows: TGTGCCAGCAGATCGACAGGGGGCTATGGCTACACCTTC.